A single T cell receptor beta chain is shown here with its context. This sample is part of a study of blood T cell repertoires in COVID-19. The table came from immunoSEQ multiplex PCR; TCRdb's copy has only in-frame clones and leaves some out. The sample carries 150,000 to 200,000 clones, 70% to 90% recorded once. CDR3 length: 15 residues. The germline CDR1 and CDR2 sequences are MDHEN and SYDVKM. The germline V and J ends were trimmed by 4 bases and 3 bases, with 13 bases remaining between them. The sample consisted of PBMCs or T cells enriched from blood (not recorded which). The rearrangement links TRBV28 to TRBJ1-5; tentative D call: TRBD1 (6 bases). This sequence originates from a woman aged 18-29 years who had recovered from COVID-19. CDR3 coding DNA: TGTGCCAGCAGTTCGGGCGGGGGCAACAATCAGCCCCAGCATTTT. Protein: CASSSGGGNNQPQHF.